This T cell receptor beta chain was sequenced for a study of OX40 agonist ivuxolimab in advanced cancers. Study as a whole: Patients were roughly 83% male with ages roughly 20 to 90, mean approximately 58. Findings of the study overall: Averaging showed that CD8+ T cells had more expanded clones than CD4+ did.

To note about this clone: Its antigen is as yet unknown.

Produced via immunoSEQ multiplex PCR; TCRdb's table is partial and in-frame only. The top ten clones hold about 0.93% of a sample with approximately 130,000 clones, around 93% of them seen once. The input for sequencing was CD4+ or CD8+ T cells sorted from blood, taken in a trial of the OX40 agonist ivuxolimab. This clonotype originated in an adult with an advanced solid tumor such as melanoma, head and neck, liver or kidney cancer.

Here the CDR3 DNA reads TGTGCCAGCAGCCGACCGAGGCTCAACCAGGAAGCTTTCTTT. This translates into CASSRPRLNQEAFF. The chain links TRBV7-2 to TRBJ1-1; D remains ambiguous. CDR1 is SGHTA and CDR2 is FQGNSA in the germline V gene. Trimming took 5 bases from V and 8 from J, leaving 18 bases between them. The CDR3 is 14 amino acids.